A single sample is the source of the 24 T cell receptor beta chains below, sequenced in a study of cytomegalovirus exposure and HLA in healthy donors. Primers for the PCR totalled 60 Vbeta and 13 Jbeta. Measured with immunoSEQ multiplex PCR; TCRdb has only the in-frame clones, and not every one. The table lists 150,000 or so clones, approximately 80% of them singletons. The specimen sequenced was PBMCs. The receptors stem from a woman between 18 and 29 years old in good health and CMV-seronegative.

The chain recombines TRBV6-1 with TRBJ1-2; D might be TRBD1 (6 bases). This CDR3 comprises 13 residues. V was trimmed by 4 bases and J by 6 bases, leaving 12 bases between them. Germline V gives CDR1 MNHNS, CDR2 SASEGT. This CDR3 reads CASSAGTNHGYTF. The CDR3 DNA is TGTGCCAGCAGTGCCGGGACAAATCATGGCTACACCTTC.

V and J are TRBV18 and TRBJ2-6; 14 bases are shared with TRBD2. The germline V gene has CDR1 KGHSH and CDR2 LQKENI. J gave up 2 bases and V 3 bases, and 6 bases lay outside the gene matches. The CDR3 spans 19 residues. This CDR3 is CASSPILTSGRAGANVLTF. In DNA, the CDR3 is TGTGCCAGCTCACCGATCTTGACTAGCGGGAGGGCTGGGGCCAACGTCCTGACTTTC.

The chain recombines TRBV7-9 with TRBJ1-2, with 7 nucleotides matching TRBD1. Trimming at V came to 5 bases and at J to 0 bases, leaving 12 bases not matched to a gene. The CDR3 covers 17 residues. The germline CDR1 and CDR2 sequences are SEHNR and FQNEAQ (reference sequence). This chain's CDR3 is CASSITGATPSNYGYTF. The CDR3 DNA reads TGTGCCAGCAGCATCACAGGGGCGACCCCGTCTAACTATGGCTACACCTTC.

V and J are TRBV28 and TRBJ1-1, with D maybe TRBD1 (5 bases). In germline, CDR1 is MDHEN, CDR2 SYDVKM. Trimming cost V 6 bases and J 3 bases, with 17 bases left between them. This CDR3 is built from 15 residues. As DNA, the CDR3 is TGTGCCAGCAGCACCCGTGGGCGGGGGGACACTGAAGCTTTCTTT. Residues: CASSTRGRGDTEAFF.

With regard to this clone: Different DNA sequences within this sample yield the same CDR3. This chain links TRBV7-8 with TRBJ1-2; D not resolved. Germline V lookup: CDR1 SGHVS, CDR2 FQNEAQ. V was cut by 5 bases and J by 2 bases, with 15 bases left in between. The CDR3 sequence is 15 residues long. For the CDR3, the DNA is TGTGCCAGCAGCCCCTACCCAACGGAGAACTATGGCTACACCTTC. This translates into CASSPYPTENYGYTF.

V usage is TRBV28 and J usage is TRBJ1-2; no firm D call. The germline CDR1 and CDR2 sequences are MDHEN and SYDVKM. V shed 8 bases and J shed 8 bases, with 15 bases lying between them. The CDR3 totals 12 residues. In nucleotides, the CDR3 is TGTGCCAGCCAGTCCCGGGAAGGGGGCTACACCTTC. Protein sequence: CASQSREGGYTF.

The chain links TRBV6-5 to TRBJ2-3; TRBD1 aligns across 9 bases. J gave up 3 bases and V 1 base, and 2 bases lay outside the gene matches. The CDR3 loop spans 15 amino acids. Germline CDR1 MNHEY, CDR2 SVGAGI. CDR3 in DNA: TGTGCCAGCAGTTACTGGGGACAGGGAACAGATACGCAGTATTTT. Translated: CASSYWGQGTDTQYF.

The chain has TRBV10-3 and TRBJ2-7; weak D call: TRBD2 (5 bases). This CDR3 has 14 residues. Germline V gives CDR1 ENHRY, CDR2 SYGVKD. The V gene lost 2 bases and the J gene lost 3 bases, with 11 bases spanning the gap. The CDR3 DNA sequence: TGTGCCATCAGTGAGCAGCGGCAAGGCTACGAGCAGTACTTC. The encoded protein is CAISEQRQGYEQYF.

The CDR3, as DNA: TGTGCCAGCAGACCGGGACAGGGTGGTGGCTACACCTTC. Translation gives CASRPGQGGGYTF. This chain connects TRBV2 to TRBJ1-2; 9 nucleotides agree with TRBD1. Germline-derived CDR1 and CDR2 are SNHLY and FYNNEI. This CDR3 contains 13 residues. V shed 6 bases, J shed 7 bases, and the junction held 6 bases outside the gene matches.

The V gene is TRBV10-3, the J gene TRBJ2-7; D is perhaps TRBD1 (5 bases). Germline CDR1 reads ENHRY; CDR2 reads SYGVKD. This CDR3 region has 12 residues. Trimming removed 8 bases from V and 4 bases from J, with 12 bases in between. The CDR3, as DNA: TGTGCCATCGCCTCCAGGGATTACGAGCAGTACTTC. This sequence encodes CAIASRDYEQYF.

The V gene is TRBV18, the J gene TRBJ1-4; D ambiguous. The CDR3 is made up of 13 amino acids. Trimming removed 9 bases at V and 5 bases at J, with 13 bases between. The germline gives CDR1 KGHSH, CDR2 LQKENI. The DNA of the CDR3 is TGTGCCAGTACGAGGCAGTACAATGAAAAACTGTTTTTT. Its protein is CASTRQYNEKLFF. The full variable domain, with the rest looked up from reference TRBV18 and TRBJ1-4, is NAGVMQNPRHLVRRRGQEARLRCSPMKGHSHVYWYRQLPEEGLKFMVYLQKENIIDESGMPKERFSAEFPKEGPSILRIQQVVRGDSAAYFCASTRQYNEKLFFGSGTQLSVL.

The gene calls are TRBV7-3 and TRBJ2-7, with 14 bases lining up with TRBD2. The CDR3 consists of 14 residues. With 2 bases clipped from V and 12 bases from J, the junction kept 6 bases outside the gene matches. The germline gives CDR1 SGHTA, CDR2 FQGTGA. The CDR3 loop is CASSLGTSGSHLYF. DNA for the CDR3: TGTGCCAGCAGCTTAGGGACTAGCGGGAGTCATTTGTACTTC.

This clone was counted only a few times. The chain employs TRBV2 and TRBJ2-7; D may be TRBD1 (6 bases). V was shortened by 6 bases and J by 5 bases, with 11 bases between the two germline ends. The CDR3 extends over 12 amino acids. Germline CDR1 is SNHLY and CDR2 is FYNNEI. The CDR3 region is CASRDSPNEQYF. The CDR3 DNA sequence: TGTGCCAGCAGGGACAGTCCGAACGAGCAGTACTTC.

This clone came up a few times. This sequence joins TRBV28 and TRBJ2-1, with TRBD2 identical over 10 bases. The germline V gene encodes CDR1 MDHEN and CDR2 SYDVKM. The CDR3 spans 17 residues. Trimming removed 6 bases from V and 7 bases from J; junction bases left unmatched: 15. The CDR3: CASRRPLAGAQGNEQFF. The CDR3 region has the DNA TGTGCCAGCAGACGACCCCTAGCGGGAGCTCAAGGGAATGAGCAGTTCTTC.

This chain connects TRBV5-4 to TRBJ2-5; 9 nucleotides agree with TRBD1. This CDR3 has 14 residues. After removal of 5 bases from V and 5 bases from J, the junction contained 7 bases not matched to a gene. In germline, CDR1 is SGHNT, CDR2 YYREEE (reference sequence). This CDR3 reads CASRKTTGGETQYF. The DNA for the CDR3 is TGTGCCAGCAGAAAAACCACAGGGGGCGAGACCCAGTACTTC.

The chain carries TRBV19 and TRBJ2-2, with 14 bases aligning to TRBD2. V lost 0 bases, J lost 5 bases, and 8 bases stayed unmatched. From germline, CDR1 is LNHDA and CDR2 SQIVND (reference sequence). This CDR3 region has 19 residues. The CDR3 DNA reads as TGTGCCAGTAGTATAGAGGGACTAGCGGGAGTGGTGAGGACCGGGGAGCTGTTTTTT. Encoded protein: CASSIEGLAGVVRTGELFF.

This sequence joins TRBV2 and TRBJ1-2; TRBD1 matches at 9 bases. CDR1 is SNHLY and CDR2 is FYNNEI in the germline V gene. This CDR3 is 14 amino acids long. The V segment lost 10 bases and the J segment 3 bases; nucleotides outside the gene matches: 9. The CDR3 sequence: CAMKGQGYDYGYTF. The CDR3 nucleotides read TGTGCCATGAAGGGACAGGGATATGACTATGGCTACACCTTC.

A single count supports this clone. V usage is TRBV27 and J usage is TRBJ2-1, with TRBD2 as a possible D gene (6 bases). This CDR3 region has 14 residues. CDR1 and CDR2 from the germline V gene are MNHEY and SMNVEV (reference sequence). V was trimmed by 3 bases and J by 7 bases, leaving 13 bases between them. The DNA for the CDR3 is TGTGCCAGCAGTTTGGAGGGCCCGGATAATGAGCAGTTCTTC. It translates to CASSLEGPDNEQFF.

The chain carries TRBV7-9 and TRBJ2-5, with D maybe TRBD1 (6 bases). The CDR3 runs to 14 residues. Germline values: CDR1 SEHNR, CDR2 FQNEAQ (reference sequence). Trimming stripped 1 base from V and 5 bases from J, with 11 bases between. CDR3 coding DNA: TGTGCCAGCAGCTTAGTCGCAGGGGAGGAGACCCAGTACTTC. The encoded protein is CASSLVAGEETQYF.

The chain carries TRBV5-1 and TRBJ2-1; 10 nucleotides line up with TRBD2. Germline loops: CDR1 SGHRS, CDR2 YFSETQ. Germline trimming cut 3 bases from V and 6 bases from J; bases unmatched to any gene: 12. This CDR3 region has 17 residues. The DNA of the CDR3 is TGCGCCAGCAGCTCCGGGACTAGCGCGGCGCGGCGCAATGAGCAGTTCTTC. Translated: CASSSGTSAARRNEQFF.

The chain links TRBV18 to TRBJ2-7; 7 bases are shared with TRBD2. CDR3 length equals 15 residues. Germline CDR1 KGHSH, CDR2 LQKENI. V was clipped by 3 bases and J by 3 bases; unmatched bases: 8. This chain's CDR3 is CASSPDGGRGYEQYF. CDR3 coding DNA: TGTGCCAGCTCACCGGATGGCGGGAGAGGCTACGAGCAGTACTTC.

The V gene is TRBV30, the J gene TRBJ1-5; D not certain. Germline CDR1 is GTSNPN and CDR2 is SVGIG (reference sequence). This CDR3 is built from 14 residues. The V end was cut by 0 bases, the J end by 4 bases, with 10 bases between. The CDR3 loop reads CAWSVLAVNQPQHF. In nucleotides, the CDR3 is TGTGCCTGGAGTGTCTTGGCAGTGAATCAGCCCCAGCATTTT.

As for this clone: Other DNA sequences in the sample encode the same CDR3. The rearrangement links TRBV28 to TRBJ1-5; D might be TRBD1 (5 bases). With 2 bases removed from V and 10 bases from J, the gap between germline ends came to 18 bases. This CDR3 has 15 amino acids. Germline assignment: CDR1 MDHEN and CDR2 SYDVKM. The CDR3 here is CASSLGFTGRVPQHF. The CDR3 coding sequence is TGTGCCAGCAGTTTAGGTTTTACAGGAAGGGTACCCCAGCATTTT.

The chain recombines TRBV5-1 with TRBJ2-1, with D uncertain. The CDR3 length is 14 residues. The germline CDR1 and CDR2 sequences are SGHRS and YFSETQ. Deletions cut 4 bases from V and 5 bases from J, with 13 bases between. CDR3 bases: TGCGCCAGCAGCCGATACGACAAGAACAATGAGCAGTTCTTC. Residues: CASSRYDKNNEQFF.